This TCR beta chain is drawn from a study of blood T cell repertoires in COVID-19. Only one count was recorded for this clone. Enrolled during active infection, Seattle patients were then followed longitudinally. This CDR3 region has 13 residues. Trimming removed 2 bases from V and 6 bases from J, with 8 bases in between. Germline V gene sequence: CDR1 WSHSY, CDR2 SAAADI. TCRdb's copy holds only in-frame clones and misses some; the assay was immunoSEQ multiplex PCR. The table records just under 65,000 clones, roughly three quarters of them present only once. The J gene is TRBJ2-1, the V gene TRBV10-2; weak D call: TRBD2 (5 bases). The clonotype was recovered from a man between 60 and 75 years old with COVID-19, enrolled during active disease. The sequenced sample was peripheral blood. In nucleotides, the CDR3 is TGCGCCAGCAGTGAGGGTCGGGGCAATGAGCAGTTCTTC. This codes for CASSEGRGNEQFF.